The table lists the clone carrying this TCR beta chain with a few counts. The CDR3 length is 13 residues. Germline V gene sequence: CDR1 KGHSH, CDR2 LQKENI. V was shortened by 5 bases and J by 4 bases, with 12 bases between the two germline ends. A J-beta primer mix and a sample-barcoded 5' primer were used in a second PCR of roughly 6 to 12 cycles. TCRdb ran MiXCR on the 5' RACE reads and lists one entry per CDR3 protein. The data contain fewer than 1 million distinct CDR3 sequences, roughly 44% of them seen just once; the ten biggest clones take up 15% to 25%. This sample is drawn from a study of blood T cells in healthy people across ages.

Sequencing was performed on blood. This receptor was taken from a man in his 60s in good health. V usage is TRBV18 and J usage is TRBJ2-7; D might be TRBD1 (6 bases). The CDR3 protein is CASSAGQLYEQYF. In DNA form, the CDR3 reads TGTGCCAGCTCAGCCGGACAGTTGTACGAGCAGTACTTC.